The entry that follows covers one T cell receptor (beta chain) sequence. What it binds is unknown. Amplified regions were TCR beta CDR3 sequences from RNA transcripts. The HTBI primer set drove a first-round RT-PCR of the TCR CDR3. TCRdb itself ran the multiplex PCR reads through MiXCR, one entry per CDR3 protein. The sample includes about 640,000 distinct CDR3 sequences, approximately 15% of them seen just once. Ophthalmopathy in the patients scored at least 3 on Clinical Activity Score and at least 4 on NOSPECS grade, lasting under 3 months. This sample was taken from a study of T cells in Graves' hyperthyroidism and ophthalmopathy. On the study more broadly: Upon initial diagnosis and before any treatment, peripheral blood was collected.

The CDR3 sequence is 14 residues long. V lost 8 bases and J 4 bases, leaving 18 bases between the germline ends. Per germline, CDR1 SQVTM and CDR2 ANQGSEA. Study outcomes and limitations: Appearing also in blood were most of the thyroid clonotypes expanded above 0.001. In validation, the model predicted ophthalmopathy. These predictions came a median approximately six months before onset.

The sample comprised blood. This receptor was obtained from a woman between 50 and 59 years old with Graves' ophthalmopathy. The chain uses TRBV29-1 and TRBJ2-1; D possibly corresponds to TRBD2 (7 bases). CDR3 bases: TGCAGCTTTTCACAGGGAGGGGGGTACAATGAGCAGTTCTTC. Protein: CSFSQGGGYNEQFF.